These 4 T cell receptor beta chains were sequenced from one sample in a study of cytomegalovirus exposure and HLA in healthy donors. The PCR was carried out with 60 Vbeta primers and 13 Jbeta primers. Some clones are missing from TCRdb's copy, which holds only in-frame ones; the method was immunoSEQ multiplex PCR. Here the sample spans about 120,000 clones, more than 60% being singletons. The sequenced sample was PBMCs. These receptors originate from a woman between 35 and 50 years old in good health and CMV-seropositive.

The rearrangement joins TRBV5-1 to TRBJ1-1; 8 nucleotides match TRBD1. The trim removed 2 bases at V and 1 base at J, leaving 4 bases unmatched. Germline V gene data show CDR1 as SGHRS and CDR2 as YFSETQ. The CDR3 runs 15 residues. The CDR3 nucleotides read TGCGCCAGCAGCTTTCGGACAGGGTCGAACACTGAAGCTTTCTTT. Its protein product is CASSFRTGSNTEAFF. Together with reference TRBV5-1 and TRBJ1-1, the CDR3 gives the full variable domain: KAGVTQTPRYLIKTRGQQVTLSCSPISGHRSVSWYQQTPGQGLQFLFEYFSETQRNKGNFPGRFSGRQFSNSRSEMNVSTLELGDSALYLCASSFRTGSNTEAFFGQGTRLTVV.

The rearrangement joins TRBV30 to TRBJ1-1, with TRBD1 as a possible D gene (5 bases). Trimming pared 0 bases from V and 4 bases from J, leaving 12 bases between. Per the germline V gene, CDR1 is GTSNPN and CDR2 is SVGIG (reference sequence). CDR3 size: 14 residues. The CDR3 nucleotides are TGTGCCTGGAGTGTACGGGGGTTTGGCACTGAAGCTTTCTTT. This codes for CAWSVRGFGTEAFF.

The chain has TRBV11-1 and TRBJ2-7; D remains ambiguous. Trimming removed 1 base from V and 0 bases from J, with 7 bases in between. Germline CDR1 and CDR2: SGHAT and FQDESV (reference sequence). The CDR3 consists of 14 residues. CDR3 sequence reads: CASSLEKRSYEQYF. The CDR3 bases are TGTGCCAGCAGCTTAGAAAAGCGCTCCTACGAGCAGTACTTC.

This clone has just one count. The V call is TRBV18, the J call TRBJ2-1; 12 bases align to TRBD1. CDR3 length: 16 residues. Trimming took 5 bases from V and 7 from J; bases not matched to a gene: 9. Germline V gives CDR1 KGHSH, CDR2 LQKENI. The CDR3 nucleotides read TGTGCCAGCTCATCGGGACAGGGGGCGTATGGGAATGAGCAGTTCTTC. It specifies CASSSGQGAYGNEQFF.